The rows below give T cell receptor beta chains drawn from one sample of a study of blood T cell repertoires in COVID-19. The method was immunoSEQ multiplex PCR; TCRdb's version includes in-frame clones alone and lacks a portion of them. The sample includes about 310,000 clones, around nine tenths seen only once; the top ten take over 8.5%. The sample comprised PBMCs or T cells enriched from blood (not recorded which). Every receptor here comes from a woman in her twenties or thirties who had recovered from COVID-19. Both conserved end residues are part of each CDR3. The D gene is left open where the match is weak. Clone size is given for some rows only: seen once, a few or many times, or a class if the clone is expanded.

D gene: NA; J gene: TRBJ1-5; clone size: NA; V gene: TRBV20-1; CDR3 DNA: TGCAGTGCTAGTCCGGGAGGGGAACAGCCCCAGCATTTT; CDR3 protein: CSASPGGEQPQHF
D gene: NA; J gene: TRBJ1-1; clone size: NA; V gene: TRBV28; CDR3 DNA: TGTGCCAGCAGTTTATCCCTGACAGCAAACACTGAAGCTTTCTTT; CDR3 protein: CASSLSLTANTEAFF
D gene: NA; J gene: TRBJ1-1; clone size: NA; V gene: TRBV12-3/TRBV12-4; CDR3 DNA: TGTGCCACTGCCGCGTCTTTGTACACTGAAGCTTTCTTT; CDR3 protein: CATAASLYTEAFF
D gene: NA; J gene: TRBJ2-3; clone size: once; V gene: TRBV28; CDR3 DNA: TGTGCCAGCAGTACCAGGGGAAGCAGCACAGATACGCAGTATTTT; CDR3 protein: CASSTRGSSTDTQYF
D gene: NA; J gene: TRBJ2-3; clone size: NA; V gene: TRBV9; CDR3 DNA: TGTGCCAGCAGCTCTAAGACAGGACTCTCGGATACGCAGTATTTT; CDR3 protein: CASSSKTGLSDTQYF
D gene: NA; J gene: TRBJ1-5; clone size: NA; V gene: TRBV5-6; CDR3 DNA: TGTGCCAGCAGCTCTCAACAGGGTCAAGGCCAGCCCCAGCATTTT; CDR3 protein: CASSSQQGQGQPQHF
D gene: TRBD2; J gene: TRBJ2-1; clone size: NA; V gene: TRBV6-6; CDR3 DNA: TGTGCCAGCAGTTCGCAGCGGGAGCCCTACAATGAGCAGTTCTTC; CDR3 protein: CASSSQREPYNEQFF
D gene: NA; J gene: TRBJ1-6; clone size: NA; V gene: TRBV9; CDR3 DNA: TGTGCCAGCAGCGCCCCCCCGGGGGATTCACCCCTCCACTTT; CDR3 protein: CASSAPPGDSPLHF
D gene: TRBD2; J gene: TRBJ2-7; clone size: NA; V gene: TRBV4-2; CDR3 DNA: TGTGCCAGCAGCCAAGATTGGCCGTTAGCGGGAGGGTACGAGCAGTACTTC; CDR3 protein: CASSQDWPLAGGYEQYF
D gene: TRBD2; J gene: TRBJ2-7; clone size: NA; V gene: TRBV7-3; CDR3 DNA: TGTGCCAGCAGCCTAATGGCTCTAGCGGGAGTAACCGACGAGCAGTACTTC; CDR3 protein: CASSLMALAGVTDEQYF
D gene: NA; J gene: TRBJ1-1; clone size: NA; V gene: TRBV19; CDR3 DNA: TGTGCCAGTAGTATCCGCAGTATAAAGAACACTGAAGCTTTCTTT; CDR3 protein: CASSIRSIKNTEAFF
D gene: NA; J gene: TRBJ2-5; clone size: NA; V gene: TRBV6-6; CDR3 DNA: TGTGCCAGCAGCAACACGGAGACCCAGTACTTC; CDR3 protein: CASSNTETQYF
D gene: NA; J gene: TRBJ1-2; clone size: NA; V gene: TRBV7-9; CDR3 DNA: TGTGCCAGCAGCAAGGAGGGTCTTTGGGGCTACACCTTC; CDR3 protein: CASSKEGLWGYTF
D gene: NA; J gene: TRBJ2-7; clone size: NA; V gene: TRBV7-2; CDR3 DNA: TGTGCCAGCAGCTTAGGGGACATCTACGAGCAGTACTTC; CDR3 protein: CASSLGDIYEQYF
D gene: NA; J gene: TRBJ1-1; clone size: once; V gene: TRBV27; CDR3 DNA: TGTGCCAGCAGTTTGGGGTTGGGAGAGACTGAAGCTTTCTTT; CDR3 protein: CASSLGLGETEAFF
D gene: TRBD1; J gene: TRBJ2-7; clone size: NA; V gene: TRBV3-1/TRBV3-2; CDR3 DNA: TGTGCCAGCAGCCCTAAAGGGCTCGGGACAGTCGGATCCTACGAGCAGTACTTC; CDR3 protein: CASSPKGLGTVGSYEQYF
D gene: TRBD1; J gene: TRBJ1-2; clone size: NA; V gene: TRBV19; CDR3 DNA: TGTGCCAGTTCTCCCATGGACAGGGTCGATGGCTACACCTTC; CDR3 protein: CASSPMDRVDGYTF
D gene: NA; J gene: TRBJ1-1; clone size: NA; V gene: TRBV7-9; CDR3 DNA: TGTGCCAGCAGCCCCAATCCCCCTGAAGCTTTCTTT; CDR3 protein: CASSPNPPEAFF
D gene: NA; J gene: TRBJ2-7; clone size: once; V gene: TRBV29-1; CDR3 DNA: TGCAGCGTTGCCCCCGGGGAGGAGCAGTACTTC; CDR3 protein: CSVAPGEEQYF
D gene: NA; J gene: TRBJ1-6; clone size: NA; V gene: TRBV28; CDR3 DNA: TGTGCCAGCAGTAAGACAGAATTCGGTTCCCTCCACTTT; CDR3 protein: CASSKTEFGSLHF
D gene: TRBD2; J gene: TRBJ2-7; clone size: NA; V gene: TRBV5-1; CDR3 DNA: TGCGCCAGCACCCCATCTATCAGACTAGCGGGAGGTAGTTACGAGCAGTACTTC; CDR3 protein: CASTPSIRLAGGSYEQYF
D gene: TRBD1; J gene: TRBJ2-7; clone size: NA; V gene: TRBV5-1; CDR3 DNA: TGCGCCAGCAGCGTTGGGACAGACAGCTACGAGCAGTACTTC; CDR3 protein: CASSVGTDSYEQYF
D gene: TRBD2; J gene: TRBJ2-3; clone size: NA; V gene: TRBV5-8; CDR3 DNA: TGTGCCAGCAGCCGATCGGGGACTAGCGGGGTTGCTAGCACAGATACGCAGTATTTT; CDR3 protein: CASSRSGTSGVASTDTQYF
D gene: NA; J gene: TRBJ2-3; clone size: NA; V gene: TRBV5-1; CDR3 DNA: TGCGCCAGCAGCTTGGCGAACAACCCTAGCACAGATACGCAGTATTTT; CDR3 protein: CASSLANNPSTDTQYF
D gene: TRBD1; J gene: TRBJ1-2; clone size: once; V gene: TRBV5-5; CDR3 DNA: TGTGCCAGCAGCACGGACAGGGGACACTATGGCTACACCTTC; CDR3 protein: CASSTDRGHYGYTF
D gene: NA; J gene: TRBJ1-2; clone size: NA; V gene: TRBV28; CDR3 DNA: TGTGCCAGCAGTTTATGGGTCGGCTATGGCTACACCTTC; CDR3 protein: CASSLWVGYGYTF
D gene: TRBD1; J gene: TRBJ2-6; clone size: NA; V gene: TRBV18; CDR3 DNA: TGTGCCAGCTCCCAGACAGGGCCCAACTCTTTCTCTGGGGCCAACGTCCTGACTTTC; CDR3 protein: CASSQTGPNSFSGANVLTF
D gene: NA; J gene: TRBJ2-2; clone size: NA; V gene: TRBV21-1; CDR3 DNA: TGTGCCAGCAGCAGAGCCGGGGAGCTGTTTTTT; CDR3 protein: CASSRAGELFF
D gene: TRBD1; J gene: TRBJ1-2; clone size: NA; V gene: TRBV27; CDR3 DNA: TGTGCCAGCAGTTTCAGGGGGCCCTATGGCTACACCTTC; CDR3 protein: CASSFRGPYGYTF
D gene: NA; J gene: TRBJ2-7; clone size: NA; V gene: TRBV3-1/TRBV3-2; CDR3 DNA: TGTGCCAGCAGCCAAGCTAGTGTCTACGAGCAGTACTTC; CDR3 protein: CASSQASVYEQYF
D gene: NA; J gene: TRBJ2-2; clone size: NA; V gene: TRBV5-1; CDR3 DNA: TGCGCCAGCAGCTTTCTCTTTAGGGGGACCGGGGAGCTGTTTTTT; CDR3 protein: CASSFLFRGTGELFF
D gene: TRBD2; J gene: TRBJ2-7; clone size: NA; V gene: TRBV19; CDR3 DNA: TGTGCCAGTAGTATAATCGCAGCGGGACCGCTCGAGCAGTACTTC; CDR3 protein: CASSIIAAGPLEQYF
D gene: TRBD1; J gene: TRBJ2-7; clone size: NA; V gene: TRBV29-1; CDR3 DNA: TGCAGCGTGGGAACTTACAGGGGAGCCGAGCAGTACTTC; CDR3 protein: CSVGTYRGAEQYF
D gene: TRBD1; J gene: TRBJ1-2; clone size: NA; V gene: TRBV7-2; CDR3 DNA: TGTGCCAGCAGCGGAAAGGGGGCGCGATATGGCTACACCTTC; CDR3 protein: CASSGKGARYGYTF
D gene: TRBD2; J gene: TRBJ2-5; clone size: NA; V gene: TRBV4-1; CDR3 DNA: TGCGCCAGCAGCCAAGATATTAGGGAGGGCCACGAGACCCAGTACTTC; CDR3 protein: CASSQDIREGHETQYF
D gene: NA; J gene: TRBJ2-7; clone size: NA; V gene: TRBV3-1/TRBV3-2; CDR3 DNA: TGTGCCGGCAGCGAGGCAGGGGGGACTCCTAAGTACGAGCAGTACTTC; CDR3 protein: CAGSEAGGTPKYEQYF
D gene: NA; J gene: TRBJ1-1; clone size: NA; V gene: TRBV6-1; CDR3 DNA: TGTGCCAGCAGTGAATATGTGGTGGGCCGCTATCGATCTGAAGCTTTCTTT; CDR3 protein: CASSEYVVGRYRSEAFF